This T cell receptor beta chain is drawn from a study of T-cell reconstitution after alpha-beta-depleted transplantation in children. Preparing the TCRbeta library involved the use of unique molecular identifiers. TCRdb re-called the PCR reads through MiXCR, storing one row per CDR3 protein. The data show approximately 88,000 distinct CDR3 sequences, with 12% seen just once and around 13% held by the top ten. This clonotype was observed a few times. The CDR3 length is 14 residues. The V end lost 4 bases, the J end lost 6 bases, and 14 bases lay between the germline ends. CDR1 and CDR2 (germline): SGHKS, YYEKEE (reference sequence).

This clonotype originated in a human donor who donated a stem cell graft to a child with inherited bone marrow failure. The chain carries TRBV5-5 and TRBJ2-1; D may match TRBD1 or TRBD2 (6 bases each). The sample in question was PBMCs from the stem cell graft donor, obtained from the stem cell graft. As DNA, the CDR3 is TGTGCCAGCAGCCCCTCGGGGGCCATCAATGAGCAGTTCTTC. This encodes CASSPSGAINEQFF.